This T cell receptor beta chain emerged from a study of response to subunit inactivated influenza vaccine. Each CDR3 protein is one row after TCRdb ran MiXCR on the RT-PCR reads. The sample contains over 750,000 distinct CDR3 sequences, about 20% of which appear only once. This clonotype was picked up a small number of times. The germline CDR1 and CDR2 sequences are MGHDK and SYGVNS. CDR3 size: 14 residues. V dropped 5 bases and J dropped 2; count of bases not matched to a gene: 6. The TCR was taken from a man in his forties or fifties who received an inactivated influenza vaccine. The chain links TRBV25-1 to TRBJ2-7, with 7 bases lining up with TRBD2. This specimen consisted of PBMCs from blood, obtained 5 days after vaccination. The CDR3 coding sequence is TGTGCCAGCAGTCCTAGCGGAATAACCTACGAGCAGTACTTC. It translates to CASSPSGITYEQYF.